A single TCR beta chain is shown here with its context. This sample is drawn from a study of CD8+ T cells in alopecia areata. The CDR3 length is 11 residues. Germline V gives CDR1 GTSNPN, CDR2 SVGIG (reference sequence). Extraction of RNA preceded its reverse transcription into cDNA, which served as the sequencing template. Produced via immunoSEQ multiplex PCR; TCRdb's table is partial and in-frame only. Altogether 150,000 or so clones are present, about 67% being singletons, with the ten largest covering 9.5% to 12%. The sequenced sample was CD8+ T cells sorted from blood, obtained at week 0. The sequence was collected from a human donor with alopecia areata. The rearrangement uses TRBV30 and TRBJ2-2; D not resolved. CDR3 in amino acids: CAADDTGELFF. For the CDR3, the DNA is TGTGCGGCAGATGACACCGGGGAGCTGTTTTTT. The variable domain in full, with the rest retrieved from reference TRBV30 and TRBJ2-2, is SQTIHQWPATLVQPVGSPLSLECTVEGTSNPNLYWYRQAAGRGLQLLFYSVGIGQISSEVPQNLSASRPQDRQFILSSKKLLLSDSGFYLCAADDTGELFFGEGSRLTVL.